Sequencing of this T cell receptor beta chain was carried out in a study of shared clonotypes between healthy human individuals. Study details: CD8 memory received one plate per donor, CD8 naive two, CD4 memory three and CD4 naive three.

Study-level results: A handful of donors shared approximately 5% of their naive CD4 clonotypes.

On this clone: Antigen: not known.

The method was immunoSEQ multiplex PCR; TCRdb's version includes in-frame clones alone and lacks a portion of them. The repertoire holds some 2.4 million clones, with approximately 93% as singletons. Germline V CDR1 and CDR2: MDHEN, SYDVKM. This CDR3 is 15 amino acids long. V was trimmed by 3 bases and J by 5 bases, leaving 13 bases between them. This clonotype was obtained from a man aged 18 to 30 in good health. Some clones in this sample may be carry-over from other donors' samples. The specimen sequenced was naive CD4+ T cells from PBMCs. Subset indicated: CD45RA+ positively selected. J is TRBJ1-4 and V is TRBV28; the D gene is possibly TRBD1 (5 bases). For the CDR3, the DNA is TGTGCCAGCAGTTTTATAGGGACTGAGAATGAAAAACTGTTTTTT. Amino acid sequence: CASSFIGTENEKLFF. Together with reference TRBV28 and TRBJ1-4, the CDR3 gives the full variable domain: DVKVTQSSRYLVKRTGEKVFLECVQDMDHENMFWYRQDPGLGLRLIYFSYDVKMKEKGDIPEGYSVSREKKERFSLILESASTNQTSMYLCASSFIGTENEKLFFGSGTQLSVL.